These T cell receptor beta chains were read from a single sample in a study of blood T cells in healthy people across ages. Via MiXCR, TCRdb re-called the 5' RACE reads, giving one row per CDR3 protein. The sample includes 630,000 or so distinct CDR3 sequences, about 30% of them seen just once. Sequenced input: blood. The receptor set was obtained from a woman older than 75 in good health. CDR3s include the opening cysteine and the closing phenylalanine or tryptophan. The order of the fields is V gene, J gene, D gene, clone size, CDR3 DNA, CDR3 protein. D genes are given only for firm matches. Clone size is given for some rows only: seen once, a few or many times, or a class if the clone is expanded.

v_call: TRBV28; j_call: TRBJ2-1; d_call: TRBD2; clone_size: -; cdr3_nt: TGTGCCAGCAGTTTAGGGTGGGGTCTAGCGGGGGGTCTTTACTACAATGAGCAGTTCTTC; cdr3_aa: CASSLGWGLAGGLYYNEQFF
v_call: TRBV7-2; j_call: TRBJ2-2; d_call: -; clone_size: many; cdr3_nt: TGTGCCAGCAGCTCCAGGGTGTCCGGGGAGCTGTTTTTT; cdr3_aa: CASSSRVSGELFF
v_call: TRBV15; j_call: TRBJ1-3; d_call: -; clone_size: few; cdr3_nt: TGTGCCACCAGCAGAGATCGAAGAAGCGACACCATATATTTT; cdr3_aa: CATSRDRRSDTIYF
v_call: TRBV20-1; j_call: TRBJ1-2; d_call: TRBD1; clone_size: many; cdr3_nt: TGCAGTGCTCCCGACAGGGGCTATGGCTACACCTTC; cdr3_aa: CSAPDRGYGYTF
v_call: TRBV3-1; j_call: TRBJ2-5; d_call: TRBD2; clone_size: few; cdr3_nt: TGTGCCAGCACCTCAAGCACTAGCGGGAGACATGAGCAGTACTTC; cdr3_aa: CASTSSTSGRHEQYF
v_call: TRBV5-6; j_call: TRBJ2-1; d_call: TRBD2; clone_size: -; cdr3_nt: TGTGCCAGCAGCCGTACTAGCGGTCTAGCCGGGGGCTCCTACAATGAGCAGTTCTTC; cdr3_aa: CASSRTSGLAGGSYNEQFF
v_call: TRBV25-1; j_call: TRBJ2-1; d_call: TRBD2; clone_size: many; cdr3_nt: TGTGCCAGCAGTGAACGCGCTAGCGGGTCCTACAATGAGCAGTTCTTC; cdr3_aa: CASSERASGSYNEQFF
v_call: TRBV12-3/TRBV12-4; j_call: TRBJ1-2; d_call: -; clone_size: once; cdr3_nt: TGTGCCAGCAGTCTCACGATTAACTATGGCTACACCTTC; cdr3_aa: CASSLTINYGYTF
v_call: TRBV20-1; j_call: TRBJ2-5; d_call: TRBD2; clone_size: many; cdr3_nt: TGCAGTGCTAGAGATCCCCAACTAGCGGGGGGGACCCAGTACTTC; cdr3_aa: CSARDPQLAGGTQYF
v_call: TRBV28; j_call: TRBJ1-5; d_call: TRBD1; clone_size: few; cdr3_nt: TGTGCCAGTCGAGGGGGCCTTAGGTCTCAGCCCCAGCATTTT; cdr3_aa: CASRGGLRSQPQHF
v_call: TRBV9; j_call: TRBJ2-7; d_call: -; clone_size: many; cdr3_nt: TGTGCCAGCAGCGAACGAGATGGTACAGGTTACGAGCAGTACTTC; cdr3_aa: CASSERDGTGYEQYF
v_call: TRBV25-1; j_call: TRBJ1-4; d_call: -; clone_size: few; cdr3_nt: TGTGCCACCGGGTCAGGGTTTTCCGGCGAAAAACGGTTTTTT; cdr3_aa: CATGSGFSGEKRFF
v_call: TRBV14; j_call: TRBJ2-1; d_call: -; clone_size: -; cdr3_nt: TGTGCCAGCAGCCAAGATCTAGGGGGGATGGAAAGCTCCTACAATGAGCAGTTCTTC; cdr3_aa: CASSQDLGGMESSYNEQFF
v_call: TRBV2; j_call: TRBJ2-1; d_call: -; clone_size: many; cdr3_nt: TGTGCCAGCAGGGGCCCGAACAATGAGCAGTTCTTC; cdr3_aa: CASRGPNNEQFF
v_call: TRBV7-9; j_call: TRBJ1-1; d_call: -; clone_size: many; cdr3_nt: TGTGCCAGCAACCATCTAGGGAACACTGAAGCTTTCTTT; cdr3_aa: CASNHLGNTEAFF
v_call: TRBV6-1; j_call: TRBJ1-1; d_call: TRBD1; clone_size: few; cdr3_nt: TGTGCCAGCAGCTCCCGGGGACAGGTAGGGGTTCATGCTGGTGAAGCTTTCTTT; cdr3_aa: CASSSRGQVGVHAGEAFF
v_call: TRBV28; j_call: TRBJ1-2; d_call: -; clone_size: -; cdr3_nt: TGTGCCAGCAGTTTAATCGGGGCCGAGGTGTCCTATGGCTACACCTTC; cdr3_aa: CASSLIGAEVSYGYTF
v_call: TRBV12-3/TRBV12-4; j_call: TRBJ2-7; d_call: -; clone_size: -; cdr3_nt: TGTGCCGGCAGTTCACTTTGGGGGGATGAGCAGTACTTC; cdr3_aa: CAGSSLWGDEQYF
v_call: TRBV9; j_call: TRBJ2-1; d_call: TRBD2; clone_size: -; cdr3_nt: TGTACCAGCAGCGTAGGGTGGAGCGGGGCCGGGTACAATGAGCAGTTCTTC; cdr3_aa: CTSSVGWSGAGYNEQFF
v_call: TRBV18; j_call: TRBJ1-1; d_call: -; clone_size: many; cdr3_nt: TGTGCCAGCTCTCTATACCAGGCTGAAGCTTTCTTT; cdr3_aa: CASSLYQAEAFF
v_call: TRBV12-5; j_call: TRBJ2-3; d_call: -; clone_size: few; cdr3_nt: TGTGCTAGTGGTTGGCCCCAGGGACGAGCAGGGCAGTATTTT; cdr3_aa: CASGWPQGRAGQYF
v_call: TRBV20-1; j_call: TRBJ2-3; d_call: TRBD2; clone_size: many; cdr3_nt: TGCAGTGCTAGCAGCCACGGGAGGGGCGCGCAGTATTTT; cdr3_aa: CSASSHGRGAQYF
v_call: TRBV7-8; j_call: TRBJ1-6; d_call: -; clone_size: few; cdr3_nt: TGTGCCAGCAGCTTAGTTGGTCAGGGTGGTTCACCCCTCCACTTT; cdr3_aa: CASSLVGQGGSPLHF
v_call: TRBV28; j_call: TRBJ2-7; d_call: TRBD1; clone_size: many; cdr3_nt: TGTGCCAGCAGTCTTCCGGGACAGATCTACGAGCAGTACTTC; cdr3_aa: CASSLPGQIYEQYF
v_call: TRBV7-2; j_call: TRBJ2-3; d_call: -; clone_size: -; cdr3_nt: TGTGCCAGCAGGAACCTAAGAGGGGGACTTACAGATACGCAGTATTTT; cdr3_aa: CASRNLRGGLTDTQYF
v_call: TRBV9; j_call: TRBJ1-6; d_call: -; clone_size: -; cdr3_nt: TGTGCCAGCAGCGTCCGGGACCTGGGGAATTCACCCCTCCACTTT; cdr3_aa: CASSVRDLGNSPLHF
v_call: TRBV10-3; j_call: TRBJ2-5; d_call: -; clone_size: many; cdr3_nt: TGTGCCATCAGCGTACAGGGCGTAGAGACCCAGTACTTC; cdr3_aa: CAISVQGVETQYF